Each of the 24 T cell receptor beta chains below was sequenced from the same sample in a study of T cells in Graves' hyperthyroidism and ophthalmopathy. RNA transcripts gave rise to amplified TCR beta CDR3 regions. Primed by the HTBI set, a first-round RT-PCR was run on the TCR CDR3. A single record per CDR3 protein comes from TCRdb applying MiXCR to the multiplex PCR reads. The data hold about 600,000 distinct CDR3 sequences, with 16% observed a single time. The sample taken for sequencing was blood. These TCRs come from a woman between 40 and 50 years old with Graves' ophthalmopathy.

The J gene is TRBJ2-1, the V gene TRBV19; D gene unclear. The CDR3 covers 14 residues. Between the trimmed V and J ends, which lost 2 bases and 7 bases, there was a span of 12 bases. Germline CDR1 and CDR2: LNHDA and SQIVND (reference sequence). The CDR3 sequence is CASSIRGLGNEQFF. The CDR3 region has the DNA TGTGCCAGTAGTATACGAGGATTGGGGAATGAGCAGTTCTTC.

Ten or more counts support this clonotype. This sequence joins TRBV11-2 and TRBJ2-7, with D perhaps matching TRBD2 (6 bases). The CDR3 has 17 residues. CDR1 is SGHAT and CDR2 is FQNNGV in the germline V gene. V was trimmed by 1 base and J by 3 bases, leaving 19 bases between them. CDR3 in DNA: TGTGCCAGCAGCTTAGGGAGGTACCGCTCGCGGGACTACGAGCAGTACTTC. Its translation is CASSLGRYRSRDYEQYF.

This clonotype was seen many times. The chain couples TRBV12-3 or TRBV12-4 to TRBJ2-5; D remains unclear. Trimming pared 3 bases from V and 5 bases from J, leaving 13 bases between. The CDR3 is 14 amino acids. The CDR3 loop reads CASSFGARAETQYF. The CDR3 coding sequence is TGTGCCAGCAGTTTCGGTGCGAGAGCGGAGACCCAGTACTTC.

This clonotype was recorded many times. This chain joins TRBV6-1 and TRBJ1-1; D remains ambiguous. V shed 3 bases and J shed 5 bases, with 10 bases lying between them. From germline, CDR1 is MNHNS and CDR2 SASEGT. The CDR3 is 13 residues long. CDR3 in DNA: TGTGCCAGCAGTGACTGGATGGTTACTGAAGCTTTCTTT. Translation: CASSDWMVTEAFF.

This chain uses TRBV7-9 with TRBJ2-7; D gene uncertain. Germline-derived CDR1 and CDR2 are SEHNR and FQNEAQ (reference sequence). Trimming removed 1 base at V and 2 bases at J, with 12 bases between. This CDR3 spans 15 amino acids. The chain's CDR3 is CASSLDSGPTYEQYF. Written as DNA, the CDR3 is TGTGCCAGCAGCTTAGACTCCGGCCCAACCTACGAGCAGTACTTC.

The chain combines TRBV24-1 with TRBJ2-2; no clear D gene. Trimming took 8 bases from V and 8 from J, leaving 8 bases between them. Germline V CDR1 and CDR2: KGHDR, SFDVKD. CDR3 length: 11 amino acids. CDR3 sequence: CATTPSGELFF. The DNA of the CDR3 is TGTGCCACCACCCCGTCTGGGGAGCTGTTTTTT.

The chain employs TRBV11-1 and TRBJ1-1, with a tentative D call TRBD1 (6 bases). This CDR3 has 14 residues. Trimming removed 5 bases from V and 7 bases from J, with 17 bases in between. CDR1 is SGHAT and CDR2 is FQDESV in the germline V gene (reference sequence). For the CDR3, the DNA is TGTGCCAGCAGCATCCACCAGGGGATGGGTGAAGCTTTCTTT. It yields the protein CASSIHQGMGEAFF.

As regards this clonotype: This could be a read error, since a much larger clone is one nucleotide away. The CDR3 loop reads CAWRRGRFVNTEVFF. The CDR3, as DNA: TGTGCCTGGCGAAGGGGGCGATTTGTGAACACTGAAGTTTTCTTT. J is TRBJ1-1 and V is TRBV30; 7 bases line up with TRBD1. The CDR3 is made up of 15 amino acids. Looked up from germline, CDR1 is GTSNPN and CDR2 is SVGIG (reference sequence).

Ten or more counts support this clonotype. The V gene is TRBV2, the J gene TRBJ2-1, with D perhaps assigned TRBD1 or TRBD2 (5 bases each). Germline CDR1 SNHLY, CDR2 FYNNEI. The CDR3 contains 15 residues. V was shortened by 7 bases and J by 6 bases, with 19 bases between the two germline ends. CDR3 sequence reads: CASKKTGTHSNEQFF. The CDR3, as DNA: TGTGCCAGCAAGAAGACCGGGACGCATTCCAATGAGCAGTTCTTC.

The chain recombines TRBV20-1 with TRBJ2-3; possibly TRBD1 or TRBD2 for D (6 bases each). CDR3 size: 16 residues. Trimming left V 0 bases short and J 5 bases short, with 18 bases between. Germline lookup yields CDR1 DFQATT and CDR2 SNEGSKA (reference sequence). Here the CDR3 DNA reads TGCAGTGCTAGAGAGGGTTGGGGGGCAGCAGAAGATACGCAGTATTTT. It translates to CSAREGWGAAEDTQYF.

In its sample, this clonotype was seen many times. The chain has TRBV20-1 and TRBJ2-7; no clear D. The CDR3 runs 14 residues. Germline CDR1 reads DFQATT; CDR2 reads SNEGSKA (reference sequence). The ends were cut back, 5 bases at V and 0 bases at J, with 14 bases in the middle. Here the CDR3 DNA reads TGCAGTGCTTTACGAGGCCTCAGCTCCTACGAGCAGTACTTC. Its translation: CSALRGLSSYEQYF.

This clonotype occurred a few times. The chain combines TRBV3-1 with TRBJ1-2; D unclear. V lost 0 bases to trimming and J lost 2 bases, with 10 bases between them. Germline CDR1 is LGHDT and CDR2 is YNNKEL (reference sequence). The CDR3 runs to 15 residues. CDR3 bases: TGTGCCAGCAGCCAAGACACCACCCTGAACTATGGCTACACCTTC. Its protein is CASSQDTTLNYGYTF.

This clonotype was seen a handful of times. V usage is TRBV6-2 or TRBV6-3 and J usage is TRBJ1-2; D remains ambiguous. The CDR3 is made up of 14 amino acids. V lost 5 bases and J 4 bases, leaving 14 bases between the germline ends. Germline V lookup: CDR1 MNHEY, CDR2 SVGEGT. The CDR3: CASSAPGQSYGYTF. The CDR3 coding sequence is TGTGCCAGCAGTGCCCCCGGGCAGTCCTATGGCTACACCTTC.

This clonotype has ten or more counts. The chain employs TRBV5-1 and TRBJ2-1; D is unclear. CDR1 is SGHRS and CDR2 is YFSETQ in the germline V gene. The CDR3 spans 15 residues. The V end was cut by 1 base, the J end by 6 bases, with 14 bases between. The CDR3: CASSLMQTGSNEQFF. In nucleotides, the CDR3 is TGCGCCAGCAGCTTGATGCAGACCGGTAGCAATGAGCAGTTCTTC.

This clonotype was counted many times. V usage is TRBV2 and J usage is TRBJ2-5, with D perhaps matching TRBD1 (5 bases). There are 14 residues in the CDR3. V was clipped by 6 bases and J by 1 base, with 12 bases between them. Germline V gene lookup returns CDR1 SNHLY and CDR2 FYNNEI. The CDR3 region is CASRENRLQETQYF. CDR3 coding DNA: TGTGCCAGCAGGGAAAACAGGCTCCAAGAGACCCAGTACTTC.

The chain joins TRBV6-2 or TRBV6-3 to TRBJ2-5; 13 bases line up with TRBD2. Trimming took 5 bases from V and 2 from J; bases not matched to a gene: 5. This CDR3 contains 16 residues. The germline gives CDR1 MNHEY, CDR2 SVGEGT. CDR3: CASSGQTSGGQETQYF. In DNA, the CDR3 is TGTGCCAGCAGTGGCCAGACTAGCGGGGGGCAAGAGACCCAGTACTTC.

This clonotype was seen repeatedly, ten times or more. The chain couples TRBV18 to TRBJ2-5, with a possible D match to TRBD1 (5 bases). V lost 7 bases, J lost 5 bases, and 14 bases lay in between. This CDR3 has 13 amino acids. Germline loops: CDR1 KGHSH, CDR2 LQKENI. CDR3 loop: CASLQGVSETQYF. The DNA for the CDR3 is TGTGCCAGCTTACAAGGGGTATCGGAGACCCAGTACTTC.

This clonotype was seen many times. The rearrangement uses TRBV18 and TRBJ2-5; TRBD2 matches at 7 bases. The CDR3 runs to 13 residues. Trimming took 8 bases from V and 3 from J; bases not matched to a gene: 6. Germline V gives CDR1 KGHSH, CDR2 LQKENI. CDR3 nucleotides: TGTGCCAGCCGTCAGAGCGGGGAAGAGACCCAGTACTTC. Residues: CASRQSGEETQYF.

This clonotype came up many times. This chain joins TRBV5-1 and TRBJ2-3, with D possibly matching TRBD1 (6 bases). Per germline, CDR1 SGHRS and CDR2 YFSETQ. V was trimmed by 4 bases and J by 0 bases, leaving 9 bases between them. The CDR3 is made up of 14 amino acids. The CDR3 nucleotides are TGCGCCAGCAGCGGACAGAGTAGCACAGATACGCAGTATTTT. Amino acid sequence: CASSGQSSTDTQYF.

The CDR3 spells CASSLTGSTDQPQHF. Written as DNA, the CDR3 is TGTGCCAGCAGCCTGACAGGGAGTACAGACCAGCCCCAGCATTTT. The J gene is TRBJ1-5, the V gene TRBV7-9, with 7 bases aligning to TRBD1. Unmatched junction bases numbered 11, after V lost 5 bases and J lost 7 bases. The CDR3 totals 15 residues. The V gene's germline CDR1 is SEHNR and CDR2 FQNEAQ (reference sequence).

Worth noting for this clonotype: One end of the junction varies from germline; a read error may be responsible. This chain joins TRBV5-1 and TRBJ2-5, with no clear D. Germline CDR1 and CDR2: SGHRS and YFSETQ. The CDR3 runs 15 residues. CDR3 DNA sequence: TGTGCCAGCAGCTTGAAGACGGTTTCAGGAGAGACCCAGTACTTC. This gives the protein CASSLKTVSGETQYF.

This clonotype has ten or more counts. This chain joins TRBV11-2 and TRBJ2-1; 11 bases are shared with TRBD2. The junction had 5 bases not matched to a gene; V was cut back by 1 base and J by 6 bases. This CDR3 contains 16 residues. Germline-derived CDR1 and CDR2 are SGHAT and FQNNGV. The CDR3 DNA follows: TGTGCCAGCAGCTTAGGAAAGACTAGCGGGACCAATGAGCAGTTCTTC. Amino acid sequence: CASSLGKTSGTNEQFF.

The chain joins TRBV30 to TRBJ2-7; 7 positions agree with TRBD2. Losses at the gene ends were 0 bases for V and 4 bases for J; bases not matched to a gene: 3. Germline lookup yields CDR1 GTSNPN and CDR2 SVGIG (reference sequence). The CDR3 has 13 residues. The CDR3 region has the DNA TGTGCCTGGAGTGTCCTGCGGGGGTACGAGCAGTACTTC. Protein sequence: CAWSVLRGYEQYF.

This clonotype was observed a handful of times. V gene TRBV12-3 or TRBV12-4 combines with J gene TRBJ2-6; tentatively, D is TRBD1 (5 bases). Trimming left V 3 bases short and J 2 bases short, with 11 bases between. The CDR3 has 16 residues. The CDR3 is CASSFGHAAGANVLTF. CDR3 DNA: TGTGCCAGCAGTTTCGGACACGCTGCTGGGGCCAACGTCCTGACTTTC.